These T cell receptor beta chains were read from a single sample in a study of blood T cell repertoires in COVID-19. The data were produced by immunoSEQ multiplex PCR, yet TCRdb's version contains in-frame clones alone and is incomplete. The data contain roughly 280,000 clones, around 86% of them singletons. The source material was peripheral blood. The receptor set was obtained from a man between 18 and 29 years old with active or convalescent COVID-19. CDR3s include the opening cysteine and the closing phenylalanine or tryptophan. The D gene is left open where the match is weak.

TRBJ1-5	TRBV12-3/TRBV12-4	.	CASSFPGQPQHF
TRBJ1-4	TRBV27	.	CASSGPGQGEKLFF
TRBJ2-7	TRBV7-9	.	CASSLSYEQYF
TRBJ1-1	TRBV6-5	TRBD1	CASRPTGMSTEAFF
TRBJ2-5	TRBV12-3/TRBV12-4	TRBD2	CASSWTSVETQYF
TRBJ1-2	TRBV7-9	.	CASSPPLFSTLSYGYTF
TRBJ2-5	TRBV28	TRBD1	CASSLEAHDRAKETQYF
TRBJ1-2	TRBV15	.	CATSRDRTGLFGYTF
TRBJ1-1	TRBV6-2/TRBV6-3	.	CASSYPDTEAFF
TRBJ1-2	TRBV11-2	TRBD1	CASSSTDRGHGYTF
TRBJ2-3	TRBV5-1	.	CASSLLGADGYTQYF
TRBJ2-1	TRBV4-3	TRBD2	CASSQGSGESSNEQFF
TRBJ1-1	TRBV4-3	.	CASSQDAGITEAFF
TRBJ2-1	TRBV6-2/TRBV6-3	.	CASSFPSRGWATSSYNEQFF
TRBJ1-5	TRBV12-3/TRBV12-4	.	CASSGGVNQPQHF
TRBJ1-1	TRBV27	TRBD1	CASRAGQGKNTEAFF
TRBJ1-5	TRBV7-3	.	CASSTRQPQHF
TRBJ2-7	TRBV4-3	TRBD2	CASSSLLAGYEQYF
TRBJ1-4	TRBV19	.	CASSIAWAQGTEKLFF
TRBJ2-1	TRBV5-1	.	CASSLLAGSYNEQFF
TRBJ1-2	TRBV9	.	CASSLSEIGAGGYTF
TRBJ2-7	TRBV6-5	.	CASSLDSQLYEQYF
TRBJ2-5	TRBV21-1	.	CASSLWGGYQETQYF
TRBJ1-1	TRBV18	.	CASFTQNTEAFF